The sample holds a few counts of the clone carrying this TCR beta chain. The sample originates from a study of blood T cells in healthy people across ages. This CDR3 is 13 amino acids long. Germline V lookup: CDR1 SEHNR, CDR2 FQNEAQ (reference sequence). Sample-barcoded 5' priming and a J-beta primer mix drove a second PCR of roughly 6 to 12 cycles. TCRdb analysed the 5' RACE reads with MiXCR anew, one entry per CDR3 protein. The sample shows approximately 490,000 distinct CDR3 sequences, about 25% of them seen only once. The same data also contributed to another study, on T cells of mothers and their children.

The specimen was blood. The sequence derives from a boy aged 5-17 years in good health. The V and J genes are TRBV7-9 and TRBJ2-5; TRBD2 might be the D (5 bases). The DNA end favors TRBJ2-1, so the J call may be wrong. CDR3 sequence reads: CASSPRDMVEQFF. The CDR3 DNA is TGTGCCAGCAGCCCCCGGGATATGGTAGAGCAGTTCTTC.